Below, 25 T cell receptor beta chains from the same sample are listed, as sequenced in a study of T cell responses to AZD1222 COVID-19 vaccine. Repertoires were generated with immunoSEQ multiplex PCR, while TCRdb's copy carries only in-frame clones and drops some. The sample includes some 120,000 clones, 70% to 90% of them seen just once. The sequencing used peripheral blood, collected on day 0 of AZD1222 vaccination. Receptors originate from an adult in good health.

Only a few counts were recorded for this clone. The chain carries TRBV3-1 (or the pseudogene TRBV3-2) and TRBJ2-2; D gene uncertain. CDR1 and CDR2 from the germline V gene are LGHDT and YNNKEL (reference sequence). The V end was cut by 1 base, the J end by 8 bases, with 11 bases between. The CDR3 consists of 14 residues. CDR3 in DNA: TGTGCCAGCAGCCAAGGGACCTCAAAGGGGGAGCTGTTTTTT. Its protein is CASSQGTSKGELFF.

The chain recombines TRBV30 with TRBJ1-1, with a tentative D call TRBD1 (6 bases). Germline V CDR1 and CDR2: GTSNPN, SVGIG (reference sequence). This CDR3 is built from 13 residues. The V end lost 1 base, the J end lost 4 bases, and 10 bases lay between the germline ends. The CDR3 region is CAWSGRTATEAFF. As DNA, the CDR3 is TGTGCCTGGAGTGGCCGGACAGCCACTGAAGCTTTCTTT.

Only one count was recorded for this clone. The chain uses TRBV19 and TRBJ2-7, with a tentative D call TRBD1 (5 bases). V lost 1 base, J lost 2 bases, and 12 bases lay in between. There are 15 residues in the CDR3. Germline lookup yields CDR1 LNHDA and CDR2 SQIVND (reference sequence). The DNA of the CDR3 is TGTGCCAGTAGTATAGTAGCTACCAGGGCCTACGAGCAGTACTTC. Translation: CASSIVATRAYEQYF.

The gene calls are TRBV3-1 (or the pseudogene TRBV3-2) and TRBJ1-5; D might be TRBD1 (6 bases). V shed 2 bases and J shed 2 bases, with 13 bases lying between them. The germline gives CDR1 LGHDT, CDR2 YNNKEL (reference sequence). This CDR3 has 16 residues. CDR3 in DNA: TGTGCCAGCAGCCAACTGGGGGCGGATGGCAATCAGCCCCAGCATTTT. Amino acid sequence: CASSQLGADGNQPQHF.

This clone was recorded once. The chain links TRBV6-5 to TRBJ2-1; D might be TRBD1 (5 bases). This CDR3 is 14 amino acids long. Germline CDR1 reads MNHEY; CDR2 reads SVGAGI. The V and J ends lost 0 bases and 10 bases respectively, with 13 bases between them. This CDR3 is CASSYSLGYREQFF. The DNA of the CDR3 is TGTGCCAGCAGTTACTCCCTTGGCTACAGGGAGCAGTTCTTC.

This clone has just a few counts. This chain connects TRBV7-9 to TRBJ1-1; perhaps TRBD1 as D (5 bases). In germline, CDR1 is SEHNR, CDR2 FQNEAQ (reference sequence). Between the trimmed V and J ends, which lost 5 bases and 5 bases, there was a span of 21 bases. CDR3 length equals 16 residues. The CDR3 nucleotides are TGTGCCAGCAGCGCGAGGGGCGCCGGATCGTGGACTGAAGCTTTCTTT. Translation: CASSARGAGSWTEAFF.

The V and J genes are TRBV11-2 and TRBJ1-4, with 12 nucleotides matching TRBD1. The germline CDR1 and CDR2 sequences are SGHAT and FQNNGV. This CDR3 contains 16 residues. Losses at the gene ends were 3 bases for V and 8 bases for J; bases not matched to a gene: 7. The CDR3 nucleotides are TGTGCCAGCAGCTTCGGGGCCGGGACAGGGGGCGAAAAACTGTTTTTT. It codes for CASSFGAGTGGEKLFF. Filled out from reference TRBV11-2 and TRBJ1-4, the complete variable domain reads EAGVAQSPRYKIIEKRQSVAFWCNPISGHATLYWYQQILGQGPKLLIQFQNNGVVDDSQLPKDRFSAERLKGVDSTLKIQPAKLEDSAVYLCASSFGAGTGGEKLFFGSGTQLSVL.

V gene TRBV24-1 combines with J gene TRBJ1-2, with D possibly being TRBD1 (5 bases). Germline V CDR1 and CDR2: KGHDR, SFDVKD. The CDR3 is 14 amino acids. Trimming removed 2 bases at V and 4 bases at J, with 10 bases between. The CDR3 loop is CATSDSEGVYGYTF. In DNA, the CDR3 is TGTGCCACCAGTGATTCCGAAGGGGTCTATGGCTACACCTTC.

The chain is built from TRBV7-9 and TRBJ2-7; D ambiguous. The germline V gene has CDR1 SEHNR and CDR2 FQNEAQ (reference sequence). CDR3 size: 15 residues. V was clipped by 1 base and J by 0 bases, with 10 bases between them. The CDR3: CASSLDSGLSYEQYF. The CDR3 region has the DNA TGTGCCAGCAGCTTAGACTCAGGCCTCTCCTACGAGCAGTACTTC.

The chain has TRBV11-3 and TRBJ2-5, with a tentative D call TRBD1 (5 bases). The CDR3 runs to 15 residues. The germline V gene encodes CDR1 SGHNT and CDR2 YENEEA. V lost 2 bases, J lost 2 bases, and 12 bases lay in between. This chain's CDR3 is CASSLLSGPQETQYF. The CDR3 DNA sequence: TGTGCCAGCAGCTTACTTTCAGGGCCGCAAGAGACCCAGTACTTC. The full variable domain, its missing parts supplied by reference TRBV11-3 and TRBJ2-5, is EAGVVQSPRYKIIEKKQPVAFWCNPISGHNTLYWYLQNLGQGPELLIRYENEEAVDDSQLPKDRFSAERLKGVDSTLKIQPAELGDSAVYLCASSLLSGPQETQYFGPGTRLLVL.

V is TRBV7-9 and J is TRBJ2-1, with TRBD2 matching 8 bases. This CDR3 contains 15 residues. J was trimmed by 9 bases and V by 2 bases; bases with no gene match: 9. Germline V gene lookup returns CDR1 SEHNR and CDR2 FQNEAQ (reference sequence). The CDR3 is CASSLSGAGAGEQFF. For the CDR3, the DNA is TGTGCCAGCAGCTTAAGTGGAGCGGGAGCTGGTGAGCAGTTCTTC.

This chain uses TRBV7-2 with TRBJ1-3; D gene uncertain. V was trimmed by 6 bases and J by 0 bases, leaving 12 bases between them. The CDR3 spans 15 residues. The germline V gene encodes CDR1 SGHTA and CDR2 FQGNSA. The CDR3 loop is CASRLDPGSGNTIYF. The CDR3, as DNA: TGTGCCAGCAGACTCGACCCAGGCTCTGGAAACACCATATATTTT.

The J gene is TRBJ2-7, the V gene TRBV7-3; the D gene is possibly TRBD1 (5 bases). Trimming cost V 6 bases and J 9 bases, with 18 bases left between them. Germline CDR1 SGHTA, CDR2 FQGTGA. This CDR3 comprises 13 residues. The CDR3 region has the DNA TGTGCCAGCAGTAAAGAGGACAAACTCGTGCAGTACTTC. It specifies CASSKEDKLVQYF.

The chain employs TRBV9 and TRBJ2-3, with 9 bases identical to TRBD1. Trimming at V came to 7 bases and at J to 4 bases, leaving 4 bases not matched to a gene. Germline V gives CDR1 SGDLS, CDR2 YYNGEE. CDR3 length: 13 amino acids. DNA for the CDR3: TGTGCCAGCGGACAGGGGAGGGCAGATACGCAGTATTTT. Residues: CASGQGRADTQYF. The whole variable domain, remainder taken from reference TRBV9 and TRBJ2-3, is DSGVTQTPKHLITATGQRVTLRCSPRSGDLSVYWYQQSLDQGLQFLIQYYNGEERAKGNILERFSAQQFPDLHSELNLSSLELGDSALYFCASGQGRADTQYFGPGTRLTVL.

This chain joins TRBV4-3 and TRBJ1-4; D is uncertain. The CDR3 extends over 14 amino acids. V was shortened by 5 bases and J by 9 bases, with 16 bases between the two germline ends. Germline CDR1 LGHNA, CDR2 YSLEER. CDR3 coding DNA: TGCGCCAGCAGCGCCGGTACTGGAATGCAAAAACTGTTTTTT. It specifies CASSAGTGMQKLFF.

The chain combines TRBV3-1 (or the pseudogene TRBV3-2) with TRBJ2-7; D unclear. CDR1 LGHDT and CDR2 YNNKEL come from the germline V gene (reference sequence). V was clipped by 4 bases and J by 1 base, with 14 bases between them. The CDR3 spans 15 residues. The CDR3 DNA follows: TGTGCCAGCAGCCCAGGTGTGGGGATTTCCTACGAGCAGTACTTC. Its protein product is CASSPGVGISYEQYF.

The rearrangement joins TRBV28 to TRBJ2-7; 11 nucleotides agree with TRBD2. This CDR3 contains 13 residues. Germline V gives CDR1 MDHEN, CDR2 SYDVKM. V was clipped by 8 bases and J by 6 bases; unmatched bases: 6. This CDR3 reads CASRTGTSGEQYF. The CDR3 DNA follows: TGTGCCAGCCGGACCGGGACTAGCGGCGAGCAGTACTTC.

The rearrangement uses TRBV5-1 and TRBJ1-3; no reliable D call. Germline assignment: CDR1 SGHRS and CDR2 YFSETQ. With 0 bases removed from V and 2 bases from J, the gap between germline ends came to 9 bases. The CDR3 loop spans 15 amino acids. The CDR3 coding sequence is TGCGCCAGCAGCTTGGTAGTATTTACTGGAAACACCATATATTTT. Its protein product is CASSLVVFTGNTIYF.

The chain is built from TRBV9 and TRBJ2-3, with TRBD2 as a possible D gene (5 bases). The ends were cut back, 0 bases at V and 5 bases at J, with 13 bases in the middle. The CDR3 runs to 15 residues. Germline V gene data show CDR1 as SGDLS and CDR2 as YYNGEE. The CDR3 DNA reads as TGTGCCAGCAGCGTAGATGGGCGCCGGGGAGATACGCAGTATTTT. It yields the protein CASSVDGRRGDTQYF.

The rearrangement joins TRBV3-1 (or the pseudogene TRBV3-2) to TRBJ2-7; either TRBD1 or TRBD2 may fit D (5 bases each). CDR3 length: 15 residues. V lost 1 base and J lost 2, with 12 bases in between. Germline assignment: CDR1 LGHDT and CDR2 YNNKEL (reference sequence). The CDR3 is CASSQGRGPTYEQYF. In DNA, the CDR3 is TGTGCCAGCAGCCAAGGAAGGGGACCGACCTACGAGCAGTACTTC.

The count of this clone is one. The chain links TRBV3-1 (or the pseudogene TRBV3-2) to TRBJ1-3, with D uncertain. This CDR3 has 17 residues. V was shortened by 1 base and J by 0 bases, with 13 bases between the two germline ends. The germline gives CDR1 LGHDT, CDR2 YNNKEL (reference sequence). CDR3 DNA: TGTGCCAGCAGCCAAGGACAAGGACGGAGCTCTGGAAACACCATATATTTT. Translation: CASSQGQGRSSGNTIYF.

V is TRBV12-5 and J is TRBJ1-5; no clear D. CDR1 LGHNT and CDR2 FRNRAP come from the germline V gene. The V end lost 5 bases, the J end lost 10 bases, and 9 bases lay between the germline ends. The CDR3 spans 11 residues. The CDR3 DNA reads as TGTGCTAGTGGTCCCAGAGATCCCCAGCATTTT. The encoded protein is CASGPRDPQHF.

The genes are TRBV12-2 and TRBJ1-3. TRBV12-2 has pseudogene status. CDR3 length: 13 residues. CDR3 residues: CASRPPKGNTIYF. In DNA form, the CDR3 reads TGTGCAAGTCGCCCCCCCAAGGGAAACACCATATATTTT.

V is TRBV2 and J is TRBJ2-7, with D perhaps matching TRBD2 (6 bases). CDR3 length: 14 residues. Germline lookup yields CDR1 SNHLY and CDR2 FYNNEI. Trimming removed 7 bases from V and 3 bases from J, with 16 bases in between. This CDR3 reads CASKRDAGNYEQYF. CDR3 nucleotides: TGTGCCAGCAAGAGGGATGCGGGGAACTACGAGCAGTACTTC.

This chain joins TRBV18 and TRBJ1-1; D call uncertain. The V gene's germline CDR1 is KGHSH and CDR2 LQKENI. The CDR3 runs to 18 residues. V dropped 2 bases and J dropped 1 base, with 20 bases sitting between them. In DNA form, the CDR3 reads TGTGCCAGCTCACCAGCGGTAACCGTTAGGGTTGGGAACACTGAAGCTTTCTTT. Its translation: CASSPAVTVRVGNTEAFF.